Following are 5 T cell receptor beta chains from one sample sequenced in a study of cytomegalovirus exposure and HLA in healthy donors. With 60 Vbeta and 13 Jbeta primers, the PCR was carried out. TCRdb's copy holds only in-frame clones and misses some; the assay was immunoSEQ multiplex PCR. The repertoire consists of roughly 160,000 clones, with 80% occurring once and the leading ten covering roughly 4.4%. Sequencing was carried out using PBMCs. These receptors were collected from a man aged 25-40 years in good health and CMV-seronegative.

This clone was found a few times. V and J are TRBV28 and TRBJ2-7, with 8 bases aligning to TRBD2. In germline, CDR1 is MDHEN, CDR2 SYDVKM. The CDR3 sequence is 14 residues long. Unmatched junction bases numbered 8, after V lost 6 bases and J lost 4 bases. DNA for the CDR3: TGTGCCAGCAGGAATCTAGCGGGTTCTTACGAGCAGTACTTC. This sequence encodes CASRNLAGSYEQYF.

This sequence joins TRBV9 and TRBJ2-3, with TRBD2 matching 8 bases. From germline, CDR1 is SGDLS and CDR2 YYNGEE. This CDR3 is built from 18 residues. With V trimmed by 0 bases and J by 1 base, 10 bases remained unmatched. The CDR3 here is CASSVAGSSGPGTDTQYF. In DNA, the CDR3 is TGTGCCAGCAGCGTAGCGGGGTCTAGCGGGCCCGGCACAGATACGCAGTATTTT.

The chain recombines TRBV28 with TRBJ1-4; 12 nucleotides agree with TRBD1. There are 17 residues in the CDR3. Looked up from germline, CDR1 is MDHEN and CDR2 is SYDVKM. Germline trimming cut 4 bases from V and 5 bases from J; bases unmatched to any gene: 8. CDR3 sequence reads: CASSSMGTGGRNEKLFF. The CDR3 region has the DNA TGTGCCAGCAGTTCAATGGGGACAGGGGGCAGAAATGAAAAACTGTTTTTT.

The CDR3 nucleotides are TGCGCCAGCAGCTCCTTAACAGGGGGGGGAACCGGGGAGCTGTTTTTT. Residues: CASSSLTGGGTGELFF. The chain couples TRBV4-1 to TRBJ2-2; D perhaps matches TRBD1 (8 bases). V lost 5 bases to trimming and J lost 5 bases, with 18 bases between them. Germline V gene lookup returns CDR1 MGHRA and CDR2 YSYEKL. The CDR3 is 16 amino acids.

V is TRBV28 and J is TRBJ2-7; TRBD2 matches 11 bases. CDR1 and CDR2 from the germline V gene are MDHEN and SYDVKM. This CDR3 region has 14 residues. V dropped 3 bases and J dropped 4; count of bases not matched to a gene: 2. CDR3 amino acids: CASSLGLAAYEQYF. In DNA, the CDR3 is TGTGCCAGCAGTTTGGGACTAGCGGCTTACGAGCAGTACTTC.